Included here is one T cell receptor beta chain sequence, with context. Its antigen remains unknown. This CDR3 region has 14 residues. V shed 4 bases and J shed 10 bases, with 17 bases lying between them. The germline V gene encodes CDR1 LGHNA and CDR2 YNFKEQ. These data come from a study of neoadjuvant anti-PD-1 for oral cavity cancer. Overall study: Patients mostly received three to four biweekly nivolumab doses at 3 mg/kg before surgery. Patients without progression got a fourth dose around day 43.

Only in-frame clones appear in the TCRdb table, and some are missing; sequencing was by immunoSEQ multiplex PCR. Of about 8,200 clones listed, 70% were seen once; the top ten hold less than 3.5%. Findings of the study overall: With three patients per group, TCR findings need larger cohorts.

Indicated time point: after neoadjuvant nivolumab, at surgical resection. The TCR was taken from a person between 40 and 80 years old with oral cavity squamous cell carcinoma. The rearrangement joins TRBV4-2 to TRBJ2-1, with no clear D. The specimen comprised PBMCs, sampled after nivolumab (anti-PD-1) treatment. This chain's CDR3 is CASSPLKEILEQFF. CDR3 nucleotides: TGTGCCAGCAGCCCCCTTAAAGAGATCCTCGAGCAGTTCTTC.